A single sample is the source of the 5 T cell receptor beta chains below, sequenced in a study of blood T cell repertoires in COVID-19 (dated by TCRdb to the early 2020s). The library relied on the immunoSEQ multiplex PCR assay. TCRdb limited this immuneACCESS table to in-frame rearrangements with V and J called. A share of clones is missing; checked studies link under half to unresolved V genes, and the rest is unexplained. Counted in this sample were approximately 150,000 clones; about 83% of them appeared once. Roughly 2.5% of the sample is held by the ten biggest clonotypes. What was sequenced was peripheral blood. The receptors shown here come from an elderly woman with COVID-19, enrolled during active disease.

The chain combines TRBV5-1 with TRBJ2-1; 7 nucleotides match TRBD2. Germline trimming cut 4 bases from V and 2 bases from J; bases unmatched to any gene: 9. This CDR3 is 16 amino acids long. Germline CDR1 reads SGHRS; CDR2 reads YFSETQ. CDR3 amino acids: CASSQNSGHTYNEQFF. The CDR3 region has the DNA TGCGCCAGCAGCCAGAATAGCGGGCACACCTACAATGAGCAGTTCTTC.

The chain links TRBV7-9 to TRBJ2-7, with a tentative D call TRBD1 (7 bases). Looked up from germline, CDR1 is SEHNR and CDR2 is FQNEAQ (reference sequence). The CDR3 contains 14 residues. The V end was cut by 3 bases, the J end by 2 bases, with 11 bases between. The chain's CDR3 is CASSLGRGAYEQYF. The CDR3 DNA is TGTGCCAGCAGCTTGGGCAGGGGGGCCTACGAGCAGTACTTC.

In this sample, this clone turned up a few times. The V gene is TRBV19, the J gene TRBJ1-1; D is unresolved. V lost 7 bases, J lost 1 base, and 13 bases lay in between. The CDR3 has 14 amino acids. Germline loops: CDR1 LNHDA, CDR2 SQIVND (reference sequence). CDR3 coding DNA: TGTGCCAGTACCCCGTGGGCCTGGAACACTGAAGCTTTCTTT. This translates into CASTPWAWNTEAFF.

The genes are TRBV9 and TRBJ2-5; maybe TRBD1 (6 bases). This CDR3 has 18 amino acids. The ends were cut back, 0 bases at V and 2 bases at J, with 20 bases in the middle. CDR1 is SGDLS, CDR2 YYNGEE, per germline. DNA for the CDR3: TGTGCCAGCAGCGTAGGGGGCAGGGGACGAGTGGCTCAAGAGACCCAGTACTTC. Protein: CASSVGGRGRVAQETQYF.

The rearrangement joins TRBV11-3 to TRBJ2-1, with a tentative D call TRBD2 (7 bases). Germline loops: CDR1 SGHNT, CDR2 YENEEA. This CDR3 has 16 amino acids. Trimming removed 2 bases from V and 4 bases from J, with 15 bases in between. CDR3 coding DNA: TGTGCCAGCAGCTTAAAGGCGGGGGCCATATACAATGAGCAGTTCTTC. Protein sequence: CASSLKAGAIYNEQFF. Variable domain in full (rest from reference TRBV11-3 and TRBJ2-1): EAGVVQSPRYKIIEKKQPVAFWCNPISGHNTLYWYLQNLGQGPELLIRYENEEAVDDSQLPKDRFSAERLKGVDSTLKIQPAELGDSAVYLCASSLKAGAIYNEQFFGPGTRLTVL.